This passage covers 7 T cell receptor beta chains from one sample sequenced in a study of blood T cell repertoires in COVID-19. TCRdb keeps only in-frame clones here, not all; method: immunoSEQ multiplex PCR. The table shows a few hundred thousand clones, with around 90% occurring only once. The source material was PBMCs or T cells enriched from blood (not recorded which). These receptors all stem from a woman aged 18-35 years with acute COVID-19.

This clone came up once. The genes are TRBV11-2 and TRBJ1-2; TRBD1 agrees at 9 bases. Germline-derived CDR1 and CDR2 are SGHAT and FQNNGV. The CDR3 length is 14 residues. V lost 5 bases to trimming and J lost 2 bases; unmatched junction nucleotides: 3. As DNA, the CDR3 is TGTGCCAGCAGCCCTGGACAGGGGAACTATGGCTACACCTTC. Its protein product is CASSPGQGNYGYTF.

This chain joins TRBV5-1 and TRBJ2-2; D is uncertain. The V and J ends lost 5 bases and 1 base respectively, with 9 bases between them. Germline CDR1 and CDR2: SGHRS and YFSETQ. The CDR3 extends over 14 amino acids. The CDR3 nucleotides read TGCGCCAGCAGTCTGTCAGTGAACACCGGGGAGCTGTTTTTT. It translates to CASSLSVNTGELFF.

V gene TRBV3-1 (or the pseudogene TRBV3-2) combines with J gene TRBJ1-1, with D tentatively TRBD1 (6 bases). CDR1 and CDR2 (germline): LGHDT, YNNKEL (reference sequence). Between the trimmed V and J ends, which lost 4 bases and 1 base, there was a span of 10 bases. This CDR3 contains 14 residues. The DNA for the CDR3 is TGTGCCAGCAGCCGGACAGCTCGGAACACTGAAGCTTTCTTT. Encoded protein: CASSRTARNTEAFF.

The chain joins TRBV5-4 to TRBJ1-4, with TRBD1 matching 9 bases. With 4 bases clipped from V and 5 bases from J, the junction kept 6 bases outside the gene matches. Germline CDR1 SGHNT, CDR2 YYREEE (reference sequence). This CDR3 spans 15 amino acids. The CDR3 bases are TGTGCCAGCAGCCGGCGACAGGGGGTAAATGAAAAACTGTTTTTT. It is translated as CASSRRQGVNEKLFF. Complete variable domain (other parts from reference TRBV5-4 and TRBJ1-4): ETGVTQSPTHLIKTRGQQVTLRCSSQSGHNTVSWYQQALGQGPQFIFQYYREEENGRGNFPPRFSGLQFPNYSSELNVNALELDDSALYLCASSRRQGVNEKLFFGSGTQLSVL.

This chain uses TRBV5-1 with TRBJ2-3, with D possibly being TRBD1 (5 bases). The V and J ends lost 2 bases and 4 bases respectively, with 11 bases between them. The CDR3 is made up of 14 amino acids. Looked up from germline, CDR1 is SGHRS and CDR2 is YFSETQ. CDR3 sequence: CASSFGRVADTQYF. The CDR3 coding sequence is TGCGCCAGCAGCTTCGGCAGGGTCGCAGATACGCAGTATTTT.

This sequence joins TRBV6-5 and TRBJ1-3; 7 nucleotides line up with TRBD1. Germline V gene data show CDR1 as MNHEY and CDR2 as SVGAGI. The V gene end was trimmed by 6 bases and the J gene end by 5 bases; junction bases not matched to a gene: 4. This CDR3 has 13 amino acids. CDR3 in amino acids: CASRGGQRNTIYF. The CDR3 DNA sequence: TGTGCCAGCAGGGGGGGACAGCGAAACACCATATATTTT.

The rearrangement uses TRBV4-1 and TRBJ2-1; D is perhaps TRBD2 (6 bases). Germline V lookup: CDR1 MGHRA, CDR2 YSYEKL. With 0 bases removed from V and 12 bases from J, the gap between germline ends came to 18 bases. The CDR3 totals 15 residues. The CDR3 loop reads CASSQDGAGQRGQFF. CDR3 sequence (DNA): TGCGCCAGCAGCCAAGATGGGGCGGGGCAGAGGGGGCAGTTCTTC.